This entry lists 21 T cell receptor beta chains sequenced from one sample in a study of shared clonotypes between healthy human individuals. Method: immunoSEQ multiplex PCR; TCRdb's copy keeps in-frame clones and lacks some. Of around 1,900,000 clones in the sample, about 93% are singletons; the top ten hold around 1.7%. Naive CD8 cells comprised CD45RO-negative, CCR7-positively selected cells, excluding terminally differentiated effector memory CD45RA+ cells. The sequenced sample was naive CD8+ T cells from PBMCs. Receptor source: a young man in good health. Some clones in this sample may be carry-over from other donors' samples.

The chain links TRBV29-1 to TRBJ1-2; D unclear. Germline V CDR1 and CDR2: SQVTM, ANQGSEA. This CDR3 comprises 12 residues. V was pared by 6 bases and J by 5 bases, with 13 bases between. Written as DNA, the CDR3 is TGCAGCGTCAGGACCGTGGGGTATGGCTACACCTTC. It codes for CSVRTVGYGYTF.

This chain links TRBV11-2 with TRBJ1-2; 11 bases align to TRBD1. The CDR3 sequence is 16 residues long. CDR1 is SGHAT and CDR2 is FQNNGV in the germline V gene. The trim removed 5 bases at V and 3 bases at J, leaving 8 bases unmatched. CDR3 residues: CASSLDRTGGDYGYTF. The CDR3 DNA reads as TGTGCCAGCAGCCTCGATCGGACAGGGGGCGACTATGGCTACACCTTC.

This chain joins TRBV11-2 and TRBJ2-3; TRBD2 agrees at 8 bases. The junction had 2 bases not matched to a gene; V was cut back by 1 base and J by 2 bases. Germline V gene data show CDR1 as SGHAT and CDR2 as FQNNGV. This CDR3 region has 15 residues. The CDR3, as DNA: TGTGCCAGCAGCTTAGGGACTAGCTCCACAGATACGCAGTATTTT. Amino acids: CASSLGTSSTDTQYF. Using reference TRBV11-2 and TRBJ2-3 for the parts outside the CDR3, the full variable domain is EAGVAQSPRYKIIEKRQSVAFWCNPISGHATLYWYQQILGQGPKLLIQFQNNGVVDDSQLPKDRFSAERLKGVDSTLKIQPAKLEDSAVYLCASSLGTSSTDTQYFGPGTRLTVL.

Regarding this clone: Within the sample, other DNA sequences also encode this same CDR3. V gene TRBV27 combines with J gene TRBJ2-5; D is undetermined. There are 13 residues in the CDR3. V lost 3 bases to trimming and J lost 5 bases, with 10 bases between them. Germline CDR1 and CDR2: MNHEY and SMNVEV (reference sequence). CDR3 region: CASSLRRPETQYF. The CDR3 region has the DNA TGTGCCAGCAGTTTGCGCCGTCCCGAGACCCAGTACTTC.

CDR3 region: CASSQVGTGQPQHF. In DNA, the CDR3 is TGCGCCAGCAGCCAAGTGGGAACAGGCCAGCCCCAGCATTTT. V usage is TRBV4-1 and J usage is TRBJ1-5, with D possibly TRBD1 on 5 matching bases. V lost 1 base to trimming and J lost 7 bases, with 11 bases between them. Germline loops: CDR1 MGHRA, CDR2 YSYEKL. The CDR3 has 14 residues.

The V call is TRBV5-1, the J call TRBJ1-1; TRBD1 matches 8 bases. V lost 3 bases to trimming and J lost 1 base; unmatched junction nucleotides: 5. Germline CDR1 reads SGHRS; CDR2 reads YFSETQ. The CDR3 length is 15 residues. This CDR3 is CASSSRTGPNTEAFF. For the CDR3, the DNA is TGCGCCAGCAGCTCCCGGACAGGGCCGAACACTGAAGCTTTCTTT. Drawing the rest from reference TRBV5-1 and TRBJ1-1, the complete variable domain is KAGVTQTPRYLIKTRGQQVTLSCSPISGHRSVSWYQQTPGQGLQFLFEYFSETQRNKGNFPGRFSGRQFSNSRSEMNVSTLELGDSALYLCASSSRTGPNTEAFFGQGTRLTVV.

The rearrangement links TRBV28 to TRBJ2-7, with D perhaps TRBD1 (6 bases). Germline V gives CDR1 MDHEN, CDR2 SYDVKM. Trimming removed 2 bases from V and 2 bases from J, with 10 bases in between. The CDR3 sequence is 14 residues long. The CDR3, as DNA: TGTGCCAGCAGTTTACGGACAGTCGCCTACGAGCAGTACTTC. Residues: CASSLRTVAYEQYF.

This sequence joins TRBV29-1 and TRBJ1-3; D perhaps matches TRBD1 (5 bases). V gave up 4 bases and J gave up 0 bases, with 19 bases separating them. The CDR3 loop spans 17 amino acids. Germline CDR1 and CDR2: SQVTM and ANQGSEA. CDR3 nucleotides: TGCAGCGTTGGGATACCCGGGACTATGAGCTCTGGAAACACCATATATTTT. This codes for CSVGIPGTMSSGNTIYF.

The chain employs TRBV12-5 and TRBJ1-3; 8 bases match TRBD1. CDR1 and CDR2 (germline): LGHNT, FRNRAP. CDR3 length: 14 amino acids. V gave up 9 bases and J gave up 2 bases; unmatched junction bases: 6. The CDR3 DNA is TGTGCTAGCACCACAGGGGGGACTGGAAACACCATATATTTT. This codes for CASTTGGTGNTIYF.

J is TRBJ2-7 and V is TRBV9, with 11 bases identical to TRBD1. Unmatched junction bases numbered 9, after V lost 4 bases and J lost 3 bases. CDR1 is SGDLS and CDR2 is YYNGEE in the germline V gene. The length of the CDR3 is 16 residues. This CDR3 is CASSLTRTGGLYEQYF. The CDR3, as DNA: TGTGCCAGCAGCCTGACGAGGACAGGGGGCCTCTACGAGCAGTACTTC.

The chain combines TRBV5-3 with TRBJ1-5; 9 nucleotides match TRBD1. TRBV5-3 is placed among ORFs of uncertain function. The CDR3 contains 14 residues. After removal of 5 bases from V and 8 bases from J, the junction contained 8 bases not matched to a gene. The CDR3 region has the DNA TGTGCCAGAAGTCGGGACAGGGATCGGAAGCCCCAGCATTTT. Amino acids: CARSRDRDRKPQHF.

The sample holds one count of this clone. The CDR3 spells CASMFAGGLGEQFF. The CDR3 nucleotides are TGCGCCAGCATGTTCGCAGGGGGCTTGGGTGAGCAGTTCTTC. J is TRBJ2-1 and V is TRBV5-1, with 8 positions matching TRBD1. The junction had 11 bases not matched to a gene; V was cut back by 6 bases and J by 9 bases. The CDR3 has 14 residues. Germline lookup yields CDR1 SGHRS and CDR2 YFSETQ.

V usage is TRBV4-1 and J usage is TRBJ2-1, with 10 bases that match TRBD2. The CDR3 covers 17 residues. Germline CDR1 is MGHRA and CDR2 is YSYEKL. V lost 1 base and J lost 9; bases outside the gene matches: 12. For the CDR3, the DNA is TGCGCCAGCAGCCAAGGGGCAGTGAGCGGGAGGGGGCGTGAGCAGTTCTTC. As protein: CASSQGAVSGRGREQFF.

The chain joins TRBV7-9 to TRBJ2-7; D is possibly TRBD1 (6 bases). The CDR3 runs 16 residues. V lost 3 bases and J lost 0, with 15 bases in between. CDR1 and CDR2 from the germline V gene are SEHNR and FQNEAQ (reference sequence). CDR3 amino acids: CASSFAIDRFSYEQYF. In DNA, the CDR3 is TGTGCCAGCAGCTTTGCCATCGACAGGTTCTCCTACGAGCAGTACTTC.

The V and J genes are TRBV4-3 and TRBJ2-3, with no clear D. Germline CDR1 reads LGHNA; CDR2 reads YSLEER. Trimming removed 5 bases at V and 4 bases at J, with 16 bases between. The CDR3 totals 15 residues. CDR3 protein: CASSTTGSTADTQYF. CDR3 in DNA: TGCGCCAGCAGCACGACGGGCAGTACCGCAGATACGCAGTATTTT.

The sample holds one count of this clone. The chain uses TRBV15 and TRBJ1-3; TRBD1 matches 8 bases. Germline V gives CDR1 LNHNV, CDR2 YYDKDF (reference sequence). With V trimmed by 6 bases and J by 0 bases, 4 bases remained unmatched. This CDR3 region has 15 residues. The DNA for the CDR3 is TGTGCCACCAGGGAGACAGGGGCCTCTGGAAACACCATATATTTT. It translates to CATRETGASGNTIYF.

This chain links TRBV7-8 with TRBJ2-7; 14 bases agree with TRBD2. The CDR3 covers 16 residues. In germline, CDR1 is SGHVS, CDR2 FQNEAQ. The V segment lost 5 bases and the J segment 5 bases; nucleotides outside the gene matches: 8. This CDR3 is CASSPRLAGGRDEQYF. For the CDR3, the DNA is TGTGCCAGCAGCCCCCGACTAGCGGGAGGGCGGGACGAGCAGTACTTC.

The CDR3 reads CASSIRRVYEQYF. CDR3 in DNA: TGTGCCAGCAGTATTAGGAGAGTTTACGAGCAGTACTTC. V usage is TRBV28 and J usage is TRBJ2-7; D gene ambiguous. CDR1 and CDR2 from the germline V gene are MDHEN and SYDVKM. The CDR3 is 13 residues long. V lost 5 bases, J lost 4 bases, and 12 bases lay in between.

A note on this clone: This CDR3 is also generated by other DNA sequences in the sample. This sequence joins TRBV11-2 and TRBJ2-7; tentatively, D is TRBD2 (5 bases). The V and J ends lost 3 bases and 2 bases respectively, with 8 bases between them. The germline CDR1 and CDR2 sequences are SGHAT and FQNNGV. The CDR3 length is 13 residues. The CDR3 DNA reads TGTGCCAGCAGCTTCGGGGTCCCCTACGAGCAGTACTTC. Its translation is CASSFGVPYEQYF. Based on the CDR3 plus reference TRBV11-2 and TRBJ2-7, the full variable domain is EAGVAQSPRYKIIEKRQSVAFWCNPISGHATLYWYQQILGQGPKLLIQFQNNGVVDDSQLPKDRFSAERLKGVDSTLKIQPAKLEDSAVYLCASSFGVPYEQYFGPGTRLTVT.

This rearrangement joins TRBV27 to TRBJ2-1; D might be TRBD2 (5 bases). Trimming removed 0 bases at V and 6 bases at J, with 9 bases between. The CDR3 has 14 residues. CDR1 and CDR2 (germline): MNHEY, SMNVEV (reference sequence). The CDR3 here is CASSLSFRGNEQFF. The CDR3 DNA reads as TGTGCCAGCAGTTTATCGTTCCGGGGCAATGAGCAGTTCTTC.

This chain connects TRBV9 to TRBJ2-5, with D unresolved. Deletions cut 3 bases from V and 3 bases from J, with 6 bases between. Germline V CDR1 and CDR2: SGDLS, YYNGEE. The CDR3 spans 12 residues. CDR3 residues: CASSDQEETQYF. CDR3 sequence (DNA): TGTGCCAGCAGCGACCAAGAAGAGACCCAGTACTTC.